This entry lists 32 T cell receptor beta chains sequenced from one sample in a study of blood T cell repertoires in COVID-19. Using immunoSEQ multiplex PCR, the repertoire was profiled, and TCRdb retains in-frame clones only, with some absent. The sample has 95,000 to 100,000 clones; about 90% are singletons. What was sequenced was peripheral blood. Receptors originate from a woman in her twenties or thirties with acute or convalescent COVID-19.

This clone is a singleton in its sample. The chain is built from TRBV19 and TRBJ1-2; TRBD1 is a possible D gene (6 bases). The V gene lost 5 bases and the J gene lost 5 bases, with 18 bases spanning the gap. Germline V lookup: CDR1 LNHDA, CDR2 SQIVND (reference sequence). The CDR3 has 15 amino acids. CDR3 DNA sequence: TGTGCCAGTAGTCTGGGGGCCGACAGAAGGTATGGCTACACCTTC. Translation: CASSLGADRRYGYTF.

V gene TRBV2 combines with J gene TRBJ1-2; perhaps TRBD1 as D (5 bases). The V end was cut by 6 bases, the J end by 8 bases, with 25 bases between. In germline, CDR1 is SNHLY, CDR2 FYNNEI. This CDR3 region has 16 residues. CDR3 DNA sequence: TGTGCCAGCAGCCTATCCCCCGGTTCAGGGATGGCAGGCTACACCTTC. Translation: CASSLSPGSGMAGYTF.

This clone turned up a few times. The chain employs TRBV6-5 and TRBJ1-1, with a weak D call TRBD1 (5 bases). V lost 2 bases to trimming and J lost 4 bases, with 17 bases between them. Germline V CDR1 and CDR2: MNHEY, SVGAGI. The CDR3 covers 16 residues. CDR3: CASSYGAGYIGTEAFF. CDR3 sequence (DNA): TGTGCCAGCAGTTACGGGGCAGGGTATATCGGCACTGAAGCTTTCTTT.

The J gene is TRBJ2-7, the V gene TRBV18; D is possibly TRBD1 (6 bases). The CDR3 is 14 amino acids. V gave up 6 bases and J gave up 2 bases, with 14 bases separating them. Germline V gene sequence: CDR1 KGHSH, CDR2 LQKENI. The CDR3 nucleotides are TGTGCCAGCTCGCCCCCCACAGGGACCTACGAGCAGTACTTC. This sequence encodes CASSPPTGTYEQYF.

This clone was observed a handful of times. The chain uses TRBV2 and TRBJ1-5; D is possibly TRBD1 (5 bases). This CDR3 contains 13 residues. With 4 bases removed from V and 2 bases from J, the gap between germline ends came to 6 bases. CDR1 SNHLY and CDR2 FYNNEI come from the germline V gene. The CDR3 is CASSGGGNQPQHF. The CDR3 DNA is TGTGCCAGCAGTGGGGGGGGCAATCAGCCCCAGCATTTT.

This chain uses TRBV7-2 with TRBJ1-5; weak D call: TRBD1 (5 bases). The CDR3 runs 16 residues. The ends were cut back, 5 bases at V and 2 bases at J, with 16 bases in the middle. The germline gives CDR1 SGHTA, CDR2 FQGNSA. DNA of the CDR3: TGTGCCAGCAGCGTCCAGGGTGCTAGCGGCAATCAGCCCCAGCATTTT. Translated: CASSVQGASGNQPQHF.

The chain uses TRBV2 and TRBJ2-7, with D uncertain. Germline V CDR1 and CDR2: SNHLY, FYNNEI. Trimming left V 5 bases short and J 6 bases short, with 8 bases between. This CDR3 has 11 amino acids. For the CDR3, the DNA is TGTGCCAGCAGTCGGTCCGGCGAGCAGTACTTC. Translated, it gives CASSRSGEQYF.

J is TRBJ2-3 and V is TRBV20-1, with a tentative D call TRBD2 (7 bases). This CDR3 is built from 11 residues. Trimming took 6 bases from V and 9 from J, leaving 13 bases between them. Germline V CDR1 and CDR2: DFQATT, SNEGSKA (reference sequence). The CDR3 nucleotides read TGCAGTGCCCGAGGGGGGGACACGCAGTATTTT. Its translation: CSARGGDTQYF.

This sequence joins TRBV28 and TRBJ1-2; D call uncertain. The CDR3 has 16 amino acids. V was trimmed by 6 bases and J by 3 bases, leaving 20 bases between them. Germline CDR1 reads MDHEN; CDR2 reads SYDVKM. This CDR3 is CASRTPVPSRDYGYTF. In DNA, the CDR3 is TGTGCCAGCAGGACCCCAGTTCCCTCACGGGACTATGGCTACACCTTC.

The V call is TRBV7-9, the J call TRBJ2-1; 14 positions agree with TRBD2. Germline lookup yields CDR1 SEHNR and CDR2 FQNEAQ (reference sequence). Trimming removed 5 bases from V and 9 bases from J; junction bases left unmatched: 3. The CDR3 is 14 residues long. CDR3 coding DNA: TGTGCCAGCAGCCGTGGACTAGCGGGGGGTGAGCAGTTCTTC. It translates to CASSRGLAGGEQFF.

This chain uses TRBV5-4 with TRBJ1-1, with D hard to call. CDR1 and CDR2 (germline): SGHNT, YYREEE (reference sequence). The germline V and J ends were trimmed by 4 bases and 8 bases, with 18 bases remaining between them. This CDR3 has 14 residues. The CDR3 protein is CASSPSVAGVEAFF. In DNA form, the CDR3 reads TGTGCCAGCAGCCCATCAGTCGCAGGTGTAGAAGCTTTCTTT.

The chain joins TRBV5-6 to TRBJ2-3, with 13 bases matching TRBD2. V dropped 4 bases and J dropped 6; count of bases not matched to a gene: 5. Germline CDR1 is SGHDT and CDR2 is YYEEEE. The CDR3 consists of 15 residues. In DNA form, the CDR3 reads TGTGCCAGCAGCACTAGCGGGGGGGCGAGGGATACGCAGTATTTT. The encoded protein is CASSTSGGARDTQYF.

This clone was counted once. This chain connects TRBV7-3 to TRBJ2-1, with D tentatively TRBD1 (5 bases). CDR3 length equals 14 residues. Germline CDR1 SGHTA, CDR2 FQGTGA. The V and J ends lost 5 bases and 2 bases respectively, with 10 bases between them. The CDR3, as DNA: TGTGCCAGCAGCCCAGGGCAGGCCTACAATGAGCAGTTCTTC. Translating gives CASSPGQAYNEQFF.

V and J are TRBV28 and TRBJ1-2; 10 bases map to TRBD1. Germline trimming cut 5 bases from V and 4 bases from J; bases unmatched to any gene: 7. Germline V lookup: CDR1 MDHEN, CDR2 SYDVKM. The CDR3 consists of 15 residues. The CDR3 here is CASSAPTGGGYGYTF. CDR3 sequence (DNA): TGTGCCAGCAGTGCACCGACAGGGGGCGGCTATGGCTACACCTTC.

There are a few counts of this clone. The chain uses TRBV15 and TRBJ2-7; 9 positions agree with TRBD2. CDR1 LNHNV and CDR2 YYDKDF come from the germline V gene (reference sequence). The CDR3 is 13 residues long. V lost 6 bases and J lost 4; bases outside the gene matches: 4. The CDR3 DNA reads as TGTGCCACCAGGGGACTAGCAAGTTACGAGCAGTACTTC. Its protein product is CATRGLASYEQYF.

This clone was counted only a few times. This chain uses TRBV6-5 with TRBJ1-6; unclear D gene. Per germline, CDR1 MNHEY and CDR2 SVGAGI. The CDR3 totals 15 residues. V shed 0 bases and J shed 8 bases, with 11 bases lying between them. The DNA for the CDR3 is TGTGCCAGCAGTTACTCCTTCCGATCGGATTCACCCCTCCACTTT. It translates to CASSYSFRSDSPLHF.

The chain links TRBV2 to TRBJ1-1, with D possibly being TRBD1 (5 bases). CDR1 is SNHLY, CDR2 FYNNEI, per germline. The CDR3 has 12 residues. Trimming took 6 bases from V and 8 from J, leaving 13 bases between them. CDR3 amino acids: CASRAFGGEAFF. CDR3 coding DNA: TGTGCCAGCAGAGCCTTCGGGGGAGAAGCTTTCTTT.

The chain has TRBV2 and TRBJ1-2; 11 bases fit TRBD1. This CDR3 comprises 14 residues. Trimming at V came to 3 bases and at J to 3 bases, leaving 0 bases not matched to a gene. CDR1 SNHLY and CDR2 FYNNEI come from the germline V gene. CDR3 region: CASSEGQGDYGYTF. Here the CDR3 DNA reads TGTGCCAGCAGTGAGGGACAGGGGGACTATGGCTACACCTTC.

The chain couples TRBV5-4 to TRBJ2-3, with D unresolved. The CDR3 is 12 amino acids. Trimming cost V 2 bases and J 4 bases, with 5 bases left between them. From germline, CDR1 is SGHNT and CDR2 YYREEE (reference sequence). The CDR3 region has the DNA TGTGCCAGCAGCTTTTATGCAGATACGCAGTATTTT. Translation gives CASSFYADTQYF. The complete variable domain, with remaining parts taken from reference TRBV5-4 and TRBJ2-3, reads ETGVTQSPTHLIKTRGQQVTLRCSSQSGHNTVSWYQQALGQGPQFIFQYYREEENGRGNFPPRFSGLQFPNYSSELNVNALELDDSALYLCASSFYADTQYFGPGTRLTVL.

This chain connects TRBV2 to TRBJ2-7, with D perhaps matching TRBD2 (5 bases). The CDR3 loop spans 13 amino acids. The germline gives CDR1 SNHLY, CDR2 FYNNEI. Trimming pared 4 bases from V and 2 bases from J, leaving 9 bases between. In nucleotides, the CDR3 is TGTGCCAGCAGTGTCAGCGGACCCTACGAGCAGTACTTC. Its protein product is CASSVSGPYEQYF.

The CDR3 region has the DNA TGTGCCAGCAACACCCGGCGGGGGCTCACAGATACGCAGTATTTT. Residues: CASNTRRGLTDTQYF. The V call is TRBV5-5, the J call TRBJ2-3, with D tentatively TRBD2 (7 bases). This CDR3 is 15 amino acids long. Germline V gene sequence: CDR1 SGHKS, CDR2 YYEKEE (reference sequence). Between the trimmed V and J ends, which lost 6 bases and 2 bases, there was a span of 16 bases.

The V and J genes are TRBV7-9 and TRBJ1-1; unclear D gene. The CDR3 sequence is 14 residues long. V was shortened by 2 bases and J by 1 base, with 8 bases between the two germline ends. CDR1 and CDR2 from the germline V gene are SEHNR and FQNEAQ (reference sequence). The CDR3 protein is CASSLSGGNTEAFF. The CDR3 nucleotides read TGTGCCAGCAGCTTAAGTGGAGGGAACACTGAAGCTTTCTTT. Full variable domain (missing parts from reference TRBV7-9 and TRBJ1-1): DTGVSQNPRHKITKRGQNVTFRCDPISEHNRLYWYRQTLGQGPEFLTYFQNEAQLEKSRLLSDRFSAERPKGSFSTLEIQRTEQGDSAMYLCASSLSGGNTEAFFGQGTRLTVV.

The CDR3 sequence is CASSFDRVSSGNTIYF. The CDR3 nucleotides are TGTGCCAGCAGTTTTGACAGGGTCAGCTCTGGAAACACCATATATTTT. The chain combines TRBV2 with TRBJ1-3, with 7 bases matching TRBD1. Trimming cost V 5 bases and J 0 bases; bases outside gene matches: 7. Germline assignment: CDR1 SNHLY and CDR2 FYNNEI. The CDR3 runs to 16 residues.

The CDR3 here is CASSFRTGDYNEQFF. As DNA, the CDR3 is TGTGCCAGCAGCTTTCGGACAGGAGACTACAATGAGCAGTTCTTC. The V and J genes are TRBV11-2 and TRBJ2-1; TRBD1 aligns across 7 bases. Losses at the gene ends were 3 bases for V and 3 bases for J; bases not matched to a gene: 5. The CDR3 has 15 amino acids. Looked up from germline, CDR1 is SGHAT and CDR2 is FQNNGV.

This sequence joins TRBV5-6 and TRBJ2-7; TRBD1 agrees at 11 bases. Looked up from germline, CDR1 is SGHDT and CDR2 is YYEEEE. V lost 0 bases and J lost 4; bases outside the gene matches: 3. The CDR3 runs to 15 residues. CDR3 in DNA: TGTGCCAGCAGCTTGGCCGGGACAGGGGGGTACGAGCAGTACTTC. The encoded protein is CASSLAGTGGYEQYF.

The V call is TRBV18, the J call TRBJ2-3; 7 bases fit TRBD2. The CDR3 consists of 15 residues. V was clipped by 3 bases and J by 3 bases; unmatched bases: 6. Germline V CDR1 and CDR2: KGHSH, LQKENI. CDR3 loop: CASSPGTIGTDTQYF. The CDR3 DNA reads as TGTGCCAGCTCACCGGGGACTATCGGTACAGATACGCAGTATTTT.

V is TRBV12-3 or TRBV12-4 and J is TRBJ2-1; D perhaps matches TRBD1 (5 bases). Trimming took 6 bases from V and 9 from J, leaving 15 bases between them. CDR3 size: 13 residues. CDR3 residues: CASSFGAPIEQFF. In DNA, the CDR3 is TGTGCCAGCAGCTTTGGGGCTCCTATTGAGCAGTTCTTC.

The chain is built from TRBV29-1 and TRBJ2-3, with D unresolved. CDR3 length: 13 residues. CDR1 is SQVTM and CDR2 is ANQGSEA in the germline V gene. Trimming pared 3 bases from V and 1 base from J, leaving 8 bases between. CDR3 sequence (DNA): TGCAGCGTTGAGGGCAGTCGCACAGATACGCAGTATTTT. Translated: CSVEGSRTDTQYF.

The chain has TRBV2 and TRBJ1-4; possible D gene TRBD1, 5 bases. V was clipped by 3 bases and J by 7 bases, with 9 bases between them. CDR3 length equals 13 residues. Germline V gene data show CDR1 as SNHLY and CDR2 as FYNNEI. The CDR3 spells CASSEDRGEKLFF. As DNA, the CDR3 is TGTGCCAGCAGTGAGGATAGGGGTGAAAAACTGTTTTTT.

The rearrangement uses TRBV5-6 and TRBJ2-7; 11 bases map to TRBD2. Germline V gene sequence: CDR1 SGHDT, CDR2 YYEEEE. This CDR3 is built from 15 residues. With 0 bases clipped from V and 6 bases from J, the junction kept 5 bases outside the gene matches. The CDR3 loop is CASSLGSGGAGEQYF. CDR3 sequence (DNA): TGTGCCAGCAGCTTGGGTAGCGGGGGGGCCGGCGAGCAGTACTTC.

The chain carries TRBV6-5 and TRBJ2-2; D is perhaps TRBD1 (6 bases). The CDR3 has 16 residues. Per the germline V gene, CDR1 is MNHEY and CDR2 is SVGAGI. Trimming cost V 2 bases and J 4 bases, with 14 bases left between them. CDR3 bases: TGTGCCAGCAGTTACGTCAGGGGTGGTGGCACCGGGGAGCTGTTTTTT. This gives the protein CASSYVRGGGTGELFF.

The V gene is TRBV28, the J gene TRBJ1-2; D remains unclear. Germline CDR1 is MDHEN and CDR2 is SYDVKM. Trimming shortened V by 6 bases and J by 5 bases, and 7 bases separated the two germline ends. There are 11 residues in the CDR3. CDR3 loop: CASSLEYGYTF. In DNA, the CDR3 is TGTGCCAGCAGCTTGGAGTATGGCTACACCTTC.